These T cell receptor beta chains were read from a single sample in a study of blood T cell repertoires in COVID-19. Only in-frame clones appear in the TCRdb table, and some are missing; sequencing was by immunoSEQ multiplex PCR. The sample yields a few hundred thousand clones, around 88% seen once. The sequenced material came from peripheral blood. These receptor sequences come from a man at least 80 years old with acute or convalescent COVID-19. Both conserved end residues are trimmed from each CDR3. Not all rows give a size; the values are once, few, many and, for expanded clones, a class.

>TRBJ1-2|NA|TRBV6-2/TRBV6-3
ASSYAGGQVGYT
>TRBJ1-6|few|TRBV6-2/TRBV6-3
ASSYSSAAGLLGRSSPLH
>TRBJ2-5|NA|TRBV2
ASIPTGSGRETQY
>TRBJ1-5|NA|TRBV7-9
ASSLAGQGYQPQH
>TRBJ1-6|NA|TRBV6-1
ASSPGQANNSPLH
>TRBJ1-1|NA|TRBV28
ASIANTEAF
>TRBJ2-5|NA|TRBV7-3
ASSLTAGQETQY
>TRBJ1-6|few|TRBV27
ASSPARVGSPLH
>TRBJ2-7|NA|TRBV19
ASSITGTYEQY
>TRBJ1-5|once|TRBV28
ASFDRVGQPQH
>TRBJ1-5|NA|TRBV6-5
ASSLQGSNQPQH
>TRBJ1-2|NA|TRBV3-1/TRBV3-2
ASSQAGGGYT
>TRBJ2-1|NA|TRBV7-3
ASSLNPGSSYNEQF
>TRBJ1-2|NA|TRBV7-2
ASSLDVGQDLYGYT
>TRBJ2-7|NA|TRBV19
ASRGEGTGANEQY
>TRBJ2-2|NA|TRBV2
ASRGTGPANTGELF
>TRBJ2-6|NA|TRBV28
ASRFVQGVSGANVLT
>TRBJ1-1|NA|TRBV5-1
ASSVDRGSNTEAF
>TRBJ1-6|NA|TRBV2
ASTRTDQSPLH
>TRBJ2-5|NA|TRBV9
ASSVGGEETQY
>TRBJ2-3|NA|TRBV3-1/TRBV3-2
ASSQDTTDTQY
>TRBJ2-2|once|TRBV28
ASSLRTGEDTGELF
>TRBJ2-1|NA|TRBV7-2
ASGPGHKYNEQF
>TRBJ2-7|NA|TRBV28
ASSLLRASGSIGGEQY
>TRBJ1-2|NA|TRBV7-3
ASSLGPGEDYGYT
>TRBJ2-1|NA|TRBV9
ASSADRATYNEQF
>TRBJ2-3|few|TRBV7-2
ASSPRGRNAGSSQY
>TRBJ1-5|NA|TRBV19
ASSIGAGGGQPQH
>TRBJ1-2|NA|TRBV7-2
ASSLVGSLANYGYT
>TRBJ2-2|NA|TRBV19
ASREAGGTGELF
>TRBJ1-2|few|TRBV6-2/TRBV6-3
ASSSQGVGGYT
>TRBJ1-1|few|TRBV3-1/TRBV3-2
ASGLRLNTEAF